The rows below give T cell receptor beta chains drawn from one sample of a study of T cells expressing NK-cell markers. TCRdb reprocessed the 5' RACE reads, with one entry per CDR3 protein and no DNA. This repertoire includes 440,000 or so distinct CDR3 sequences. Sequenced material: blood T cells: a sorted CD56 or NKG2C T cell subset, CD4+ or CD8+ T cells, or bulk PBMC T cells (not recorded which). These receptors all stem from a woman between 18 and 70 years old in good health. The CDR3 runs from the conserved cysteine through the conserved F or W. Fields, in order: V gene, J gene, CDR3 protein.

TRBV12-3/TRBV12-4	TRBJ2-2	CASSLQTTGELFF
TRBV7-3	TRBJ1-6	CASSFSGGLLHF
TRBV6-2/TRBV6-3	TRBJ2-7	CASSLRLLAKTYEQYF
TRBV12-3/TRBV12-4	TRBJ2-2	CASSPLVKTNTGELFF
TRBV29-1	TRBJ2-5	CSVGQGGETQYF
TRBV7-3	TRBJ2-3	CASSILGASGQTDTQYF
TRBV30	TRBJ1-2	CAWSLRIQGSGYTF
TRBV28	TRBJ2-1	CASKPSGDSYNEQFF
TRBV20-1	TRBJ2-2	CSASGVNTGELFF
TRBV18	TRBJ1-4	CASSPVYKEKLFF
TRBV6-1	TRBJ2-1	CASSTWTGDYNEQFF
TRBV7-2	TRBJ2-7	CASSLDRLAGGEQYF
TRBV4-1	TRBJ1-5	CASSQRAARGYQPQHF
TRBV5-6	TRBJ2-3	CASSQGTSGTDTQYF
TRBV29-1	TRBJ1-2	CSVRELQGRNYGYTF
TRBV9	TRBJ2-3	CASSVAAGTQYF
TRBV14	TRBJ2-1	CASNGRVSADNEQFF
TRBV7-2	TRBJ2-3	CASKLASTDTQYF
TRBV12-3/TRBV12-4	TRBJ1-1	CASTLRGRDTEAFF
TRBV6-1	TRBJ1-1	CASSTRTALNTEAFF
TRBV7-9	TRBJ2-7	CASSLGDFYEQYF
TRBV6-5	TRBJ2-7	CASSYPGGQSYEQYF
TRBV20-1	TRBJ2-6	CSARGQGTGANVLTF
TRBV6-1	TRBJ2-7	CASRGLTGGFLHEQYF
TRBV3-1	TRBJ1-1	CASSHGYTEAFF
TRBV24-1	TRBJ2-1	CATSEGGRAFYGEQFF
TRBV4-3	TRBJ2-1	CASSPETTQNEQFF
TRBV6-6	TRBJ2-7	CASNNRGSYEQYF
TRBV20-1	TRBJ2-7	CSRIDRTSYEQYF
TRBV11-1	TRBJ2-1	CASSARDRAFNEQFF
TRBV3-1	TRBJ1-1	CASSQVGGGAAFF
TRBV7-2	TRBJ1-2	CASSLALPYGYTF
TRBV7-3	TRBJ2-1	CASSLYGGSLNEQFF
TRBV20-1	TRBJ1-4	CSASPGAPGEKLFF
TRBV20-1	TRBJ2-2	CSAREGSGELFF
TRBV4-2	TRBJ1-1	CASSQDSFPGTEAFF
TRBV7-9	TRBJ1-1	CASSLANGQGTEAFF
TRBV5-1	TRBJ2-7	CASSLGPAGVSYEQYF
TRBV5-1	TRBJ2-3	CASSLEVRGGTDTQYF
TRBV29-1	TRBJ1-4	CSVQGGDEKLFF
TRBV30	TRBJ2-1	CAWSVGLAPYNEQFF
TRBV12-3/TRBV12-4	TRBJ1-6	CASKRPDLTSPLHF
TRBV6-5	TRBJ2-7	CASGFGDEQYF
TRBV28	TRBJ2-7	CASSLDKTYEQYF
TRBV7-8	TRBJ2-3	CASSPRTGSSDTQYF
TRBV4-3	TRBJ1-1	CASSQRDSNTEAFF
TRBV7-2	TRBJ2-7	CASSSTGVQKYF
TRBV29-1	TRBJ2-7	CSVVTGGKDYEQYF
TRBV6-5	TRBJ2-3	CASSYSPELGKDTQYF
TRBV5-1	TRBJ2-2	CASSSTSTGELFF
TRBV5-4	TRBJ1-6	CASSSRGGASSYNSPLHF
TRBV19	TRBJ1-1	CASSDRTTGYTEAFF
TRBV18	TRBJ2-3	CASSPQGAVNTQYF
TRBV4-1	TRBJ2-4	CASSQDRAVDIQYF